This T cell receptor beta chain was documented in a study of blood T cell repertoires in COVID-19 (TCRdb year 2020). Context from the whole study: Collaborator samples came from the United States, Italy and Spain and covered acute and convalescent phases of COVID-19. Sample metadata almost always included a de-identified subject ID, COVID-19 status, age in years and sex. The prospective study material was composed of cDNA or gDNA derived from T cells, B-cell-depleted T cells, or PBMCs. The repertoires were released in a freely available public database meant as a resource for research on the immune response to SARS-CoV-2. Where available, HLA class I and class II types were taken from metadata supplied by the sample provider and were not determined by assay-based typing. Samples were obtained from the ongoing ImmuneRACE study (first 160 participants) and from about 1,300 subjects provided by 6 global collaborators. Deeply sampled blood TCRbeta repertoires from subjects exposed to, actively infected with, or recovered from COVID-19 were included in the dataset.

CDR1 SEHNR and CDR2 FQNEAQ were looked up in the germline V gene (reference sequence). CDR3 length: 14 amino acids, cysteine to phenylalanine. The read is trimmed to its CDR3 DNA, 42 bases read in frame from base 1. At the junction V is shortened by 1 base and J by 3 bases, with 9 bases in between. The research as a whole found: How much clinical and demographic metadata was included differed by source and by participant, and the metadata was provided uncurated.

The collaborating institutions used their own protocols to collect whole blood in K2EDTA tubes. For TCRbeta analysis, collaborators shipped samples in one of three forms: frozen whole blood, isolated PBMCs, or DNA extracted from either of those sample types. The immunoSEQ Assay, a bias-controlled multiplex PCR, was used to amplify TCRbeta CDR3 regions from genomic DNA. As for how the authors treated the data: The number of nucleated cells in each sample was estimated from the amplification of reference gene primers within the assay. Sequence reads were collapsed and filtered to measure the absolute abundance of every unique TCRbeta CDR3 rearrangement. For each sample, productive Simpson clonality was calculated by taking the square root of Simpson's diversity index across productive rearrangements. TCRdb's version of the immuneACCESS table is confined to in-frame rearrangements and falls short of the full clone set. An unresolved V gene accounts for under half of the shortfall where checked; the remainder is of unknown origin. V and J calls and clone size are those listed in that table; D and trimming were worked out from the DNA. Within this sample are about 130,000 clones, with roughly 90% of them counted one time only. The biggest ten clones account for under 3% of the sample.

This clone was seen just once. No cognate antigen has been identified for it. It has no much larger one-base neighbor in the sample; base qualities were not kept. Sequencing was performed on peripheral blood. This receptor chain uses TRBV7-9 and TRBJ1-2; the best D guess is TRBD1, with 6 bases matching. This receptor was taken from a man aged 55-75 years with active or convalescent COVID-19. The CDR3 here reads CASSLEGGDYGYTF. The DNA sequence reads TGTGCCAGCAGCTTAGAAGGGGGGGACTATGGCTACACCTTC.